These T cell receptor beta chains were read from a single sample in a study of T cells in Graves' hyperthyroidism and ophthalmopathy. TCRdb passed the multiplex PCR reads through MiXCR, listing each CDR3 protein once. The table lists 450,000 to 700,000 distinct CDR3 sequences, around 45% of them singletons. Material for sequencing was peripheral blood or thyroid tissue (not recorded which). The source is a woman under 30 with Graves' hyperthyroidism. The conserved cysteine and the conserved F or W are not part of the CDR3 here.

v_gene	j_gene	CDR3aa
TRBV9	TRBJ1-1	ASSVWTAVPHAAEAF
TRBV29-1	TRBJ2-5	SVRAGGEETQY
TRBV2	TRBJ2-3	ASSLKRTSGSGAYTQY
TRBV24-1	TRBJ2-2	ATSDFNQGGELF
TRBV6-5	TRBJ2-2	ASSYRGQGPNTGELF
TRBV2	NA	ASKKAGLAGGGEQF
TRBV19	TRBJ1-5	ASRVTGGSQPQH
TRBV5-1	TRBJ2-5	ASSSQQETQY
TRBV10-3	TRBJ2-7	AIRREVGEQY
TRBV12-3/TRBV12-4	TRBJ2-7	ASSDSAGVAYEQY
TRBV10-3	TRBJ2-7	AISETSRYEQY
TRBV19	TRBJ1-1	ASSTRTGDTEAF
TRBV7-8	TRBJ1-5	ASSATGGGNQPQH
TRBV24-1	TRBJ1-6	ATSDRPEASPLH
TRBV7-6	TRBJ2-2	ASSLTGEAGELF
TRBV7-8	TRBJ2-1	ASSLRQGVYNEQF
TRBV16	TRBJ2-6	ASSQSSGANVPT
TRBV24-1	TRBJ1-5	ATSDSRTGLHPQH
TRBV20-1	TRBJ1-5	GGTGNQPQH
TRBV20-1	TRBJ2-7	SAGEQEDEQY
TRBV4-1	TRBJ1-1	ASSQATGESKNTEAF
TRBV20-1	TRBJ2-5	SAGSGLAGVETQY
TRBV27	TRBJ1-3	ASMGPGGTIY
TRBV7-9	TRBJ2-6	AWGDPGANVLT
TRBV6-6	TRBJ2-7	ASSYLRDGGYEQY
TRBV18	TRBJ2-7	ASSAGTSSYEQC
TRBV5-4	TRBJ2-7	ASSPGVAGVYEQY
TRBV29-1	TRBJ2-7	SVEVSYNEQY
TRBV19	TRBJ2-1	ASTLSGRDNEQF
TRBV20-1	TRBJ1-2	SAREGNQPNGYT
TRBV24-1	TRBJ2-5	ATSGDPG
TRBV10-2	TRBJ1-1	ASVKGRDSVVTEAF
TRBV7-2	TRBJ2-3	ASIFDRATDTQY
TRBV9	TRBJ1-5	ASSVSWQETQH
TRBV7-3	TRBJ2-2	ASSSSPTGELF
TRBV5-1	TRBJ1-1	ASGEGSNTEAF
TRBV10-3	TRBJ1-2	AVGLGHGYT
TRBV4-1	TRBJ1-1	ASSSNLNAEAF
TRBV6-5	TRBJ2-7	ASSQGDRVYEQY
TRBV10-3	TRBJ2-7	AIRMGQRSQY
TRBV15	TRBJ2-7	ATIPSPSSYEQY
TRBV6-4	TRBJ1-2	ASSESTGEANYGYT